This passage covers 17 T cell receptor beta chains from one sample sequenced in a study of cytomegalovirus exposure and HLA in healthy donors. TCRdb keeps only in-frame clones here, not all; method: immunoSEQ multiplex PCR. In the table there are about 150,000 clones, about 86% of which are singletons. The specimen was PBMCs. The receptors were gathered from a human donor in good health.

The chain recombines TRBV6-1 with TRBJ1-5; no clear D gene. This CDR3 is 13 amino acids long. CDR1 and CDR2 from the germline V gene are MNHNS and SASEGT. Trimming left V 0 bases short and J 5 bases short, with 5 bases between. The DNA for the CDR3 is TGTGCCAGCAGTGAAGCGCGCTATCAGCCCCAGCATTTT. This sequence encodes CASSEARYQPQHF.

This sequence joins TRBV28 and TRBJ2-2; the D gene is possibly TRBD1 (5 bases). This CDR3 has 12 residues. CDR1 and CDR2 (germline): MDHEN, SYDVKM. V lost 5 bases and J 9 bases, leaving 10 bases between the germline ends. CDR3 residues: CASSIRVRELFF. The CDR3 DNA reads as TGTGCCAGCAGTATCAGGGTGAGGGAGCTGTTTTTT.

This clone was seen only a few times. CDR3 in amino acids: CASSLVDRESYEQYF. DNA for the CDR3: TGTGCCAGCAGCTTGGTGGACAGGGAATCCTACGAGCAGTACTTC. The gene calls are TRBV5-6 and TRBJ2-7, with TRBD1 identical over 8 bases. J was trimmed by 1 base and V by 0 bases; bases with no gene match: 3. The CDR3 loop spans 15 amino acids. Germline V gene lookup returns CDR1 SGHDT and CDR2 YYEEEE.

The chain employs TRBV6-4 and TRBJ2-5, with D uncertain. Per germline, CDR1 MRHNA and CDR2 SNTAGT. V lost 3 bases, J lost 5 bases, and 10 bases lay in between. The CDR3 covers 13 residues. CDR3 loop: CASSDRLGETQYF. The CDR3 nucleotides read TGTGCCAGCAGTGATCGTCTCGGGGAGACCCAGTACTTC.

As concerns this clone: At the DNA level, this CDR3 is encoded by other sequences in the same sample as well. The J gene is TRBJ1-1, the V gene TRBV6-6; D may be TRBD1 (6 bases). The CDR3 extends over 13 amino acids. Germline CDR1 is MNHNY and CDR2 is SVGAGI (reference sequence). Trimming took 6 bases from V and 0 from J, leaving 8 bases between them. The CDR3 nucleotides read TGTGCCAGCAGAGGACAGTTGAACACTGAAGCTTTCTTT. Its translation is CASRGQLNTEAFF.

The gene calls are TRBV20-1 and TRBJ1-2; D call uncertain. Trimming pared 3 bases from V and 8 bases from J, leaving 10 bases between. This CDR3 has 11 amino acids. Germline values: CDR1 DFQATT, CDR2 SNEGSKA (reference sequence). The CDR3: CSASSGNGYTF. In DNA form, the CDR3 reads TGCAGTGCTAGTTCGGGGAACGGCTACACCTTC.

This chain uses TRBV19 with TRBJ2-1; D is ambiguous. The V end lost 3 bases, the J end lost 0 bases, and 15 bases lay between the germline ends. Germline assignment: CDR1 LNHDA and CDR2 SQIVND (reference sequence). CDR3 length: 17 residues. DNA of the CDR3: TGTGCCAGTAGTATGATGGGCTCCCATAGCTCCTACAATGAGCAGTTCTTC. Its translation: CASSMMGSHSSYNEQFF.

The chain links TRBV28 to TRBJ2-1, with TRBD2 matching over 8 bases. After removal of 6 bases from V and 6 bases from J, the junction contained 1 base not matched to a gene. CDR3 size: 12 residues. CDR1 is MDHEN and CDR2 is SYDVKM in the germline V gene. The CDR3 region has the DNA TGTGCCAGCAGAACTAGCGGCAATGAGCAGTTCTTC. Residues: CASRTSGNEQFF.

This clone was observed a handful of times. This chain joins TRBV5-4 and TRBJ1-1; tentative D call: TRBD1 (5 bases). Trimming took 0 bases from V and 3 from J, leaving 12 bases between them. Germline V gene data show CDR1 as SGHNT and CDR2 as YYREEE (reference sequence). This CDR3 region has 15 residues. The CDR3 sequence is CASSLGRGGDTEAFF. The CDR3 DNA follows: TGTGCCAGCAGCTTGGGTCGGGGAGGGGACACTGAAGCTTTCTTT. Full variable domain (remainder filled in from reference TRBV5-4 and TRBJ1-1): ETGVTQSPTHLIKTRGQQVTLRCSSQSGHNTVSWYQQALGQGPQFIFQYYREEENGRGNFPPRFSGLQFPNYSSELNVNALELDDSALYLCASSLGRGGDTEAFFGQGTRLTVV.

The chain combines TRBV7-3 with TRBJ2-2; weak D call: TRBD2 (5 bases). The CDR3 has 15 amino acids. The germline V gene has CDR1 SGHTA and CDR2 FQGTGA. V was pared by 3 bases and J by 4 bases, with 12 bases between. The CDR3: CASSFTGLITGELFF. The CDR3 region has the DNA TGTGCCAGCAGCTTTACTGGACTCATCACCGGGGAGCTGTTTTTT.

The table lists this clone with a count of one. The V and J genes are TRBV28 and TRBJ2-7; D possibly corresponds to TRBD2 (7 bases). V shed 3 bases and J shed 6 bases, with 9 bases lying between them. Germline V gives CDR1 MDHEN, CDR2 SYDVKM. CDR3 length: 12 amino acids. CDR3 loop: CASSLGGREQYF. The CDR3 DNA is TGTGCCAGCAGTTTGGGGGGGCGCGAGCAGTACTTC. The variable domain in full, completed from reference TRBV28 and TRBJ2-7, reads DVKVTQSSRYLVKRTGEKVFLECVQDMDHENMFWYRQDPGLGLRLIYFSYDVKMKEKGDIPEGYSVSREKKERFSLILESASTNQTSMYLCASSLGGREQYFGPGTRLTVT.

CDR3 DNA sequence: TGTGCCGGAAGAGGGGGCGCGGGAGATACGCAGTATTTT. This sequence encodes CAGRGGAGDTQYF. The chain employs TRBV28 and TRBJ2-3; TRBD1 matches at 7 bases. CDR3 length: 13 residues. V trimming: 11 bases; J trimming: 5 bases; junction bases outside the gene matches: 10. Germline V CDR1 and CDR2: MDHEN, SYDVKM.

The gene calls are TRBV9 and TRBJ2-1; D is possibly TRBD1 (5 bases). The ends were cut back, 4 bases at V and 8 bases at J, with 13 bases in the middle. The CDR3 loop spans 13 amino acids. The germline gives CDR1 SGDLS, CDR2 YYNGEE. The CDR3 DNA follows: TGTGCCAGCAGCCCACTCCAGGGCCATGAGCAGTTCTTC. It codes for CASSPLQGHEQFF.

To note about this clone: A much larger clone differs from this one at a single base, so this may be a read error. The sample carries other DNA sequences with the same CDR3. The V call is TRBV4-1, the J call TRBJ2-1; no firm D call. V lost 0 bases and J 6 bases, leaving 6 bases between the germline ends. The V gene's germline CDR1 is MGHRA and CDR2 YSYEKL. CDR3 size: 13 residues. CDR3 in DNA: TGCGCCAGCAGCCAAGATTTCAGCAATGAGCAGTTCTTC. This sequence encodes CASSQDFSNEQFF.

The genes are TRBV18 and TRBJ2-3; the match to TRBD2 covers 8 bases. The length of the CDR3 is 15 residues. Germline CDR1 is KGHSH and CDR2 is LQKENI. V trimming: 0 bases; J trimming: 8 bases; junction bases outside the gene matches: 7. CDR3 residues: CASSPPTRAGGTQYF. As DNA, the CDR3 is TGTGCCAGCTCACCACCGACCAGGGCGGGGGGTACGCAGTATTTT.

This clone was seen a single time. This chain's CDR3 is CASRGTTGNYYGYTF. Here the CDR3 DNA reads TGTGCCAGCAGAGGGACGACAGGGAATTACTATGGCTACACCTTC. The chain uses TRBV6-1 and TRBJ1-2; 7 bases are shared with TRBD1. The CDR3 runs to 15 residues. The V gene end was trimmed by 6 bases and the J gene end by 3 bases; junction bases not matched to a gene: 10. Per the germline V gene, CDR1 is MNHNS and CDR2 is SASEGT.

Here the CDR3 reads CASSSVSSYEQYF. CDR3 sequence (DNA): TGTGCCAGCAGCTCCGTGAGCTCCTACGAGCAGTACTTC. V is TRBV7-9 and J is TRBJ2-7; D remains ambiguous. Germline lookup yields CDR1 SEHNR and CDR2 FQNEAQ (reference sequence). V lost 4 bases and J lost 0, with 7 bases in between. The CDR3 runs 13 residues.